This T cell receptor (beta chain) is from a study of T-cell reconstitution after alpha-beta-depleted transplantation in children. CDR3 length: 19 amino acids. Germline CDR1 reads MNHEY; CDR2 reads SMNVEV (reference sequence). V gave up 1 base and J gave up 3 bases; unmatched junction bases: 9. Unique molecular identifiers were used to barcode this TCRbeta library. TCRdb reanalysed the PCR reads using MiXCR and keeps one entry per CDR3 protein. The top ten clones hold 2% to 3% of a sample with some 500,000 distinct CDR3 sequences, 30% to 35% of them seen once. This clonotype has only a few counts. Here the sequenced sample was PBMCs from the stem cell graft donor, taken from the stem cell graft. The V and J genes are TRBV27 and TRBJ2-1; 13 positions agree with TRBD2. This clonotype was obtained from a human donor who donated a stem cell graft to a child with aplastic anemia. The CDR3 DNA is TGTGCCAGCAGTTTATTACTAGCGGGAGGGCCGGGTCGCTACAATGAGCAGTTCTTC. Translating it yields CASSLLLAGGPGRYNEQFF.